What follows describes a single T cell receptor (beta chain). CDR3 length equals 16 residues. Unmatched junction bases numbered 10, after V lost 2 bases and J lost 6 bases. CDR1 and CDR2 from the germline V gene are MNHEY and SVGAGI. The sample originates from a study of blood T cell repertoires in COVID-19. Sequencing was performed with immunoSEQ multiplex PCR; in TCRdb, only in-frame clones are kept and a portion is missing. The data hold approximately 200,000 clones, with roughly 89% observed a single time. The TCR originated in a middle-aged woman with acute COVID-19. Sequenced material: PBMCs or T cells enriched from blood (not recorded which). The chain uses TRBV6-5 and TRBJ1-2, with 9 bases lining up with TRBD1. The CDR3 nucleotides are TGTGCCAGCAGTTACCCCACTACAGGGGGCTTCGATGGCTACACCTTC. It codes for CASSYPTTGGFDGYTF.